This T cell receptor beta chain was identified during a study of quantifying T cell responses using KT2 cells. Study-level information: RNA was reverse transcribed with TCR alpha and beta constant-region primers.

Germline values: CDR1 SGHTA, CDR2 FQGNSA. The CDR3 has 18 amino acids. Germline trimming cut 4 bases from V and 4 bases from J; bases unmatched to any gene: 14. Each cDNA got a UMI-containing oligo ligated at its 3' end. The first PCR ran approximately 4 cycles with an equimolar RC1.1 and RC1.2 beta primer mix. One entry per CDR3 protein results from TCRdb running MiXCR on the UMI-ligation and nested PCR reads. Here the sample spans 39,000 or so distinct CDR3 sequences, about 17% being singletons. This TCR derives from a human donor. Source material: PBMCs spiked with cells of the T cell clone KT2. The chain couples TRBV7-2 to TRBJ1-4, with 8 bases fitting TRBD1. The CDR3 DNA follows: TGTGCCAGCAGCTCCTCCGTCCCGGGACAGGTCGTTAATGAAAAACTGTTTTTT. This codes for CASSSSVPGQVVNEKLFF.